The clone carrying this T cell receptor beta chain was counted many times. The antigen is not known. Quantitative barcoded 5'-RACE was used to prepare TCR beta libraries. MiXCR, run by TCRdb on the 5' RACE reads, gives a single entry per CDR3 protein. This table holds just under 550,000 distinct CDR3 sequences, 12% found once. CDR1 KGHDR and CDR2 SFDVKD come from the germline V gene. The CDR3 runs to 19 residues. The ends lost 3 bases at V and 4 bases at J; junction bases unmatched: 15. This record belongs to a study of CD8 T cells in ankylosing spondylitis. Broader study findings: The study identified a TCR beta motif of several highly homologous variants that appeared characteristic of ankylosing spondylitis blood. Matched ankylosing spondylitis synovial fluid reportedly contained a significantly enriched population of disease-linked clones.

Source material: blood, either unsorted or a sorted T cell fraction (not recorded which). This receptor was identified in a male donor with ankylosing spondylitis. This rearrangement joins TRBV24-1 to TRBJ2-2; TRBD2 aligns across 8 bases. CDR3 coding DNA: TGTGCCACCAGTGATACCCCAAAACGGGGGGGGCTACGCACCGGGGAGCTGTTTTTT. Its translation is CATSDTPKRGGLRTGELFF.